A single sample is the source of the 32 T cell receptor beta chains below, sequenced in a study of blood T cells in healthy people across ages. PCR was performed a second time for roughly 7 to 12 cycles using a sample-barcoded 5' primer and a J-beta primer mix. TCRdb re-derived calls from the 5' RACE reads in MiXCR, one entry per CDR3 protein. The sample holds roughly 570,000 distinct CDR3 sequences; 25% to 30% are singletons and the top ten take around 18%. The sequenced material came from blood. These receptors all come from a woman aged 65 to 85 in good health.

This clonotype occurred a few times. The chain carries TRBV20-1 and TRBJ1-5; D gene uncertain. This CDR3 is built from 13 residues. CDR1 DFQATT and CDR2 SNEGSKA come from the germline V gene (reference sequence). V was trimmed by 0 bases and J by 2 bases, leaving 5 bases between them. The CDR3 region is CSARDHGNQPQHF. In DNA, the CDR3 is TGCAGTGCTAGAGATCATGGCAATCAGCCCCAGCATTTT.

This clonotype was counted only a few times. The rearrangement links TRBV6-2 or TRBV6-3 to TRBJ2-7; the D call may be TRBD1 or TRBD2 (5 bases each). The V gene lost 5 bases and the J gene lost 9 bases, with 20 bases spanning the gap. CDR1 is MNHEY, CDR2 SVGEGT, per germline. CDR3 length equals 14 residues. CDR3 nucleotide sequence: TGTGCCAGCAGTGCCGGGACGGCTCTACGTACGCAGTACTTC. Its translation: CASSAGTALRTQYF.

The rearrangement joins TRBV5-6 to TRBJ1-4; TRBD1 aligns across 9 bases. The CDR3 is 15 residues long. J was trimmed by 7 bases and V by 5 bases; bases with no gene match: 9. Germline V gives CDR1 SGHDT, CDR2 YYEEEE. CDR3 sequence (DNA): TGTGCCAGCAGGGACAGGGGTGGGGGACTTGAAAAACTGTTTTTT. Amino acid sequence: CASRDRGGGLEKLFF.

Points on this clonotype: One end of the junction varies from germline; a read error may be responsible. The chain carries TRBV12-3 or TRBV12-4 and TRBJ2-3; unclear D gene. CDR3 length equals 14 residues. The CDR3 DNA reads TGTGCCAGCAGCCTATTAGTGATCACAGATGCGCAGTATTTT. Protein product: CASSLLVITDAQYF.

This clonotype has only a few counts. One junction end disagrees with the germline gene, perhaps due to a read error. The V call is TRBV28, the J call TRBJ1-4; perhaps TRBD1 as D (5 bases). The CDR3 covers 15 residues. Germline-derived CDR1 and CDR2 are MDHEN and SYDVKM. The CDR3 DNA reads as TGTGCCAGCGGTTTACAGGTTCCAACTAATGAAAAACTGTTTTTT. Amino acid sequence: CASGLQVPTNEKLFF.

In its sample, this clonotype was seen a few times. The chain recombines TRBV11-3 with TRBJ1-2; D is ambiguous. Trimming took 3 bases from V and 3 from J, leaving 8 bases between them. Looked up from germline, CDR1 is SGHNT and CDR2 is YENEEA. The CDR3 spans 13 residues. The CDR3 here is CASSLGLDYGYTF. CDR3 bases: TGTGCCAGCAGCTTGGGCCTCGACTATGGCTACACCTTC.

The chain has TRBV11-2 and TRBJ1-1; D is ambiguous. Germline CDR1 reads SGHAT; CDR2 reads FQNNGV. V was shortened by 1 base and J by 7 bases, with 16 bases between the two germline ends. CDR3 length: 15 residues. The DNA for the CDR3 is TGTGCCAGCAGCTTAGGGTTGACGACGCCCCATGAAGCTTTCTTT. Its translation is CASSLGLTTPHEAFF.

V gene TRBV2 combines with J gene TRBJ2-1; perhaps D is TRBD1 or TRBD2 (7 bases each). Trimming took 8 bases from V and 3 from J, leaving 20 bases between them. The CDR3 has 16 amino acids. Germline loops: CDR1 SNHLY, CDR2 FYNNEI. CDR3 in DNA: TGTGCCAGCCACCCAGGGGGAGGGGGTCACTACAATGAGCAGTTCTTC. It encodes CASHPGGGGHYNEQFF.

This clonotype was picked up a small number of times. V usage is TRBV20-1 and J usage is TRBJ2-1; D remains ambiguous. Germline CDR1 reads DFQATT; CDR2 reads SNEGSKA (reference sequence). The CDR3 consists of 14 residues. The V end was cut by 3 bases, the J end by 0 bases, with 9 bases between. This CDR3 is CSARPQGSYNEQFF. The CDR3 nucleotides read TGCAGTGCTAGGCCTCAAGGCTCCTACAATGAGCAGTTCTTC.

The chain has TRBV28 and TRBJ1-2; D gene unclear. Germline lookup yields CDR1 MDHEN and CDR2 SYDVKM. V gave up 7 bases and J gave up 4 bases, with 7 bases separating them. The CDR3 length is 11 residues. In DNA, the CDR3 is TGTGCCAGCACCGACACCTATGGCTACACCTTC. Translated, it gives CASTDTYGYTF.

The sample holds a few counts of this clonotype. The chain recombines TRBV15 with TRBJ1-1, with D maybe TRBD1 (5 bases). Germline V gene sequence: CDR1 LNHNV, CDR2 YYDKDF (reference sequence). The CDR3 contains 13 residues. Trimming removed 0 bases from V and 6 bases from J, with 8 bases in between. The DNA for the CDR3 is TGTGCCACCAGCAGAGAAAGCAGGGCTGAAGCTTTCTTT. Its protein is CATSRESRAEAFF.

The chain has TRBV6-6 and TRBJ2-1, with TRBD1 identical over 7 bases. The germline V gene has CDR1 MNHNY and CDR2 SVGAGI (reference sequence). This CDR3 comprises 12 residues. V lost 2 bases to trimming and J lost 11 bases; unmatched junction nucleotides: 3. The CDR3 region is CASSYDRAKQFF. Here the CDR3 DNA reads TGTGCCAGCAGTTACGACAGGGCAAAGCAGTTCTTC.

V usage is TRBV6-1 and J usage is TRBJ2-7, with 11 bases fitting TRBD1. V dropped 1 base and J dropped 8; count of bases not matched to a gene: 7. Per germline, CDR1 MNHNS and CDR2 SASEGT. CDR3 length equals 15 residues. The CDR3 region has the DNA TGTGCCAGCAGTGAAGTGGGGACAGGGGGTTACAAGCAGTACTTC. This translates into CASSEVGTGGYKQYF.

CDR3 amino acids: CASCEGSGFYGYTF. CDR3 DNA: TGTGCCAGCTGTGAGGGCAGCGGATTTTATGGCTACACCTTC. The chain employs TRBV6-2 or TRBV6-3 and TRBJ1-2; D is unresolved. Germline values: CDR1 MNHEY, CDR2 SVGEGT. V lost 8 bases, J lost 5 bases, and 18 bases lay in between. There are 14 residues in the CDR3.

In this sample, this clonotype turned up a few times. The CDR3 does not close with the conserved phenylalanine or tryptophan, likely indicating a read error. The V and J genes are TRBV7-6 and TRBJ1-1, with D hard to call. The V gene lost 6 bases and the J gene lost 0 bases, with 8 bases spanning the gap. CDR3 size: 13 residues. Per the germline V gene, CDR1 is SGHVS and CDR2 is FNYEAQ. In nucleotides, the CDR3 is TGTGCCAGCAGTTCCCTGATGAACACTGAAGCTTTCCCT. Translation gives CASSSLMNTEAFP.

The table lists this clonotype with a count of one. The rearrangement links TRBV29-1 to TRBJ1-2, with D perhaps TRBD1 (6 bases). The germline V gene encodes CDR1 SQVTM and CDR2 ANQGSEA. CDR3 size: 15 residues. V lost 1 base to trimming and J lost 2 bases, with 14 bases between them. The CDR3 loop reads CSVEASGRGNYGYTF. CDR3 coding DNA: TGCAGCGTTGAAGCGAGTGGGAGGGGGAACTATGGCTACACCTTC.

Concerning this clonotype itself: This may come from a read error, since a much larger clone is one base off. CDR3 loop: CASSPRPGYEQYF. CDR3 DNA: TGTGCCAGCAGCCCACGACCAGGGTACGAGCAGTACTTC. The chain links TRBV7-2 to TRBJ2-7, with D possibly being TRBD1 (5 bases). The CDR3 contains 13 residues. Germline V gene data show CDR1 as SGHTA and CDR2 as FQGNSA. Trimming took 5 bases from V and 4 from J, leaving 12 bases between them.

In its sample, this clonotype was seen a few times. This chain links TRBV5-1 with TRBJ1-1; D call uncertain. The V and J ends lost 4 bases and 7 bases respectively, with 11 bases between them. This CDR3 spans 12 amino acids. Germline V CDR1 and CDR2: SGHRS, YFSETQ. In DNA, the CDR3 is TGCGCCAGCAGCATGAATAGAGGTGAAGCTTTCTTT. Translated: CASSMNRGEAFF.

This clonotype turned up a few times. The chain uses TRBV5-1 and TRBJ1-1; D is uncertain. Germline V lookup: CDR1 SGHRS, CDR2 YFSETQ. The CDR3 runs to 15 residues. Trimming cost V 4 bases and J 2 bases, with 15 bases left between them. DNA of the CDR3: TGCGCCAGCAGCGAGCCCGGACGGGGAAACACTGAAGCTTTCTTT. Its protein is CASSEPGRGNTEAFF. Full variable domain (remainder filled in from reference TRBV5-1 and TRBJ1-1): KAGVTQTPRYLIKTRGQQVTLSCSPISGHRSVSWYQQTPGQGLQFLFEYFSETQRNKGNFPGRFSGRQFSNSRSEMNVSTLELGDSALYLCASSEPGRGNTEAFFGQGTRLTVV.

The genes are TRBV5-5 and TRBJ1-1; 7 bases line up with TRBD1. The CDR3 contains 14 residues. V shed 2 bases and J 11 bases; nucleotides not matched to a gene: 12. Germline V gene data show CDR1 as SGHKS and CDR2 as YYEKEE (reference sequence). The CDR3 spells CASSFEPGPTGAFF. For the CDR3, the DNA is TGTGCCAGCAGCTTTGAGCCAGGGCCGACAGGGGCTTTCTTT.

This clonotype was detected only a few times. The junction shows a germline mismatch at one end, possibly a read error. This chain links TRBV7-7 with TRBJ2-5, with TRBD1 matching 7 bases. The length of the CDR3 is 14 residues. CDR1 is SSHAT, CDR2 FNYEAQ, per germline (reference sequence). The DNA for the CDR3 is TGTGCTAGCAGTCCCACAGGGGCCTCGGAGACCCAGTACTTC. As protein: CASSPTGASETQYF.

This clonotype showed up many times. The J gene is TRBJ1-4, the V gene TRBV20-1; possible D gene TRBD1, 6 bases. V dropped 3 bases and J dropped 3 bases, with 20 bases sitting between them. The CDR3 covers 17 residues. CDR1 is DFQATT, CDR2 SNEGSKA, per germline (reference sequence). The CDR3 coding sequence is TGCAGTGCTAGGATCTCAGGGGTTGGTTCCTCTAATGAAAAACTGTTTTTT. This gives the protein CSARISGVGSSNEKLFF.

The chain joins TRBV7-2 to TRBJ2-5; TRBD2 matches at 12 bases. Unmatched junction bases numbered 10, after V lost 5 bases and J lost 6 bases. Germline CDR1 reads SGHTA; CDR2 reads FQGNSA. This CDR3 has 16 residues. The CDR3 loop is CASSLTGLAGFQTQYF. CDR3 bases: TGTGCCAGCAGCCTCACTGGACTAGCGGGGTTTCAGACCCAGTACTTC.

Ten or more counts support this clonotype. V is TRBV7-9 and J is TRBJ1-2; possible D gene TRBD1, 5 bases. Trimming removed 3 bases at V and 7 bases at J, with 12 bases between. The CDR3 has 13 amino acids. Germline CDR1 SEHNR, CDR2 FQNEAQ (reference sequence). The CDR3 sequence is CASSLSGAPGYTF. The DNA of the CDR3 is TGTGCCAGCAGCTTGAGTGGGGCCCCTGGCTACACCTTC. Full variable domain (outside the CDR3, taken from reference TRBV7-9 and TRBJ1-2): DTGVSQNPRHKITKRGQNVTFRCDPISEHNRLYWYRQTLGQGPEFLTYFQNEAQLEKSRLLSDRFSAERPKGSFSTLEIQRTEQGDSAMYLCASSLSGAPGYTFGSGTRLTVV.

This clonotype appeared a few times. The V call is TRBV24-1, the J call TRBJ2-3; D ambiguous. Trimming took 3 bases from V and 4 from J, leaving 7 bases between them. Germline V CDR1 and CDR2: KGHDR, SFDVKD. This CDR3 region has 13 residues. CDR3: CATSDPLADTQYF. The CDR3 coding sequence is TGTGCCACCAGTGATCCTCTTGCAGATACGCAGTATTTT.

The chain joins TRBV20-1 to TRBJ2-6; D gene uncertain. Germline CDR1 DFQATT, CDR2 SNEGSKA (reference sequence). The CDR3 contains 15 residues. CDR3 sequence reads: CSSNNPSSGANVLTF. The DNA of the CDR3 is TGCAGCTCCAATAATCCCAGCTCTGGGGCCAACGTCCTGACTTTC.

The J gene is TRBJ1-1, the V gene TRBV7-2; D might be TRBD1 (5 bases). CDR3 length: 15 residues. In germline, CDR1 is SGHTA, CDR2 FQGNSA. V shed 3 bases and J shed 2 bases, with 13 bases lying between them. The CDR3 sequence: CASSFSRAENTEAFF. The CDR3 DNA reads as TGTGCCAGCAGCTTTAGCAGGGCAGAAAACACTGAAGCTTTCTTT.

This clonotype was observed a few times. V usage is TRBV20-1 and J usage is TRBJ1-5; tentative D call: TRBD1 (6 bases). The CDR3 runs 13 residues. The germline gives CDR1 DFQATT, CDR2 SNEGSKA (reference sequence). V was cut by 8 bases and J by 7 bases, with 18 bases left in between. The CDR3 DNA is TGCAGTACGCGACAGGCCCTGGGCCAGCCCCAGCATTTT. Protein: CSTRQALGQPQHF.

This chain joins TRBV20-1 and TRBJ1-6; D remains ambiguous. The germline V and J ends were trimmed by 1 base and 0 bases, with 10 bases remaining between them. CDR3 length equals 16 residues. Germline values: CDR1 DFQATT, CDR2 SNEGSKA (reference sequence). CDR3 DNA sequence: TGCAGTGCTAGAGTTGAGGATAGCTCCTATAATTCACCCCTCCACTTT. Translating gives CSARVEDSSYNSPLHF.

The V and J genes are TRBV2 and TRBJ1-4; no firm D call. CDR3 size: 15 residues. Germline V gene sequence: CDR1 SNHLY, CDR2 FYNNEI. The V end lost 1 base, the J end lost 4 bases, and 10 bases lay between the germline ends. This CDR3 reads CASSEGRVDNEKLFF. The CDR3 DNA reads TGTGCCAGCAGTGAAGGTCGCGTGGATAATGAAAAACTGTTTTTT.

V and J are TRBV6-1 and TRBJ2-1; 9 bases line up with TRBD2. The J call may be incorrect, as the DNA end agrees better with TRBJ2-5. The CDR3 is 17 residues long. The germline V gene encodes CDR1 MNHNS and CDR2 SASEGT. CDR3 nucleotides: TGTGCCAGCAGTGAAATGGCTAGCGGGGAGCTCCAAGAGACCCAGTACTTC. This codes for CASSEMASGELQETQYF.

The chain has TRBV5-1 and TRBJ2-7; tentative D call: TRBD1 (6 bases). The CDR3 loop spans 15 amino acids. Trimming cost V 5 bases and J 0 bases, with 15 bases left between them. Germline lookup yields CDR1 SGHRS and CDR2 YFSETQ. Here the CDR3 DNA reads TGCGCCAGCAGTTCACCAACAGGGAGCTCCTACGAGCAGTACTTC. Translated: CASSSPTGSSYEQYF.